The 24 T cell receptor beta chains presented below share a single source sample, sequenced in a study of Graves' ophthalmopathy and Graves' hyperthyroidism. The study amplified TCR beta CDR3 regions using RNA transcripts. Amplification began with first-round RT-PCR using HTBI primers, then second-round multiplex PCR was performed. TCRdb recomputed calls from the multiplex PCR reads with MiXCR, one row per CDR3 protein. The sample shows 360,000 or so distinct CDR3 sequences, 18% of them seen only once. Source material: peripheral blood. The receptors come from a woman in her late teens or twenties with Graves' ophthalmopathy.

This clonotype came up many times. The gene calls are TRBV11-2 and TRBJ2-5; TRBD1 aligns across 9 bases. Germline assignment: CDR1 SGHAT and CDR2 FQNNGV. J was trimmed by 5 bases and V by 5 bases; bases with no gene match: 15. This CDR3 spans 17 amino acids. CDR3 DNA: TGTGCCAGCAGCCACCGGGACAGGGTCTTTTCTGGCGAGACCCAGTACTTC. This translates into CASSHRDRVFSGETQYF.

As DNA, the CDR3 is TGCAGTGCTAGAGATACACTAGCGGGAGGGGAAGAGACCCAGTACTTC. Protein sequence: CSARDTLAGGEETQYF. This chain connects TRBV20-1 to TRBJ2-5, with 13 bases matching TRBD2. Unmatched junction bases numbered 4, after V lost 0 bases and J lost 3 bases. The germline gives CDR1 DFQATT, CDR2 SNEGSKA (reference sequence). The CDR3 is made up of 16 amino acids.

This clonotype was detected ten times or more. The chain is built from TRBV4-3 and TRBJ1-6; D perhaps matches TRBD1 (5 bases). The V end lost 4 bases, the J end lost 0 bases, and 13 bases lay between the germline ends. This CDR3 spans 17 amino acids. CDR1 is LGHNA and CDR2 is YSLEER in the germline V gene. As DNA, the CDR3 is TGCGCCAGCAGCCCGACAGATCCTAGCTCCTATAATTCACCCCTCCACTTT. This translates into CASSPTDPSSYNSPLHF.

Many counts were recorded for this clonotype. This chain links TRBV7-8 with TRBJ2-5; no clear D gene. The germline V and J ends were trimmed by 5 bases and 5 bases, with 15 bases remaining between them. In germline, CDR1 is SGHVS, CDR2 FQNEAQ. This CDR3 is built from 14 residues. The CDR3 loop reads CASSPHRTGETQYF. The CDR3 DNA reads TGTGCCAGCAGCCCCCATCGGACCGGCGAGACCCAGTACTTC.

J is TRBJ1-5 and V is TRBV18, with a weak D call TRBD1 (6 bases). Between the trimmed V and J ends, which lost 1 base and 1 base, there was a span of 8 bases. Germline loops: CDR1 KGHSH, CDR2 LQKENI. The CDR3 is 15 residues long. The CDR3 bases are TGTGCCAGCTCACCACAGAGGGGGAGCAATCAGCCCCAGCATTTT. Translated, it gives CASSPQRGSNQPQHF.

This clonotype was seen repeatedly, ten times or more. The rearrangement joins TRBV7-9 to TRBJ2-7, with D tentatively TRBD1 (6 bases). V was pared by 3 bases and J by 5 bases, with 17 bases between. CDR3 length: 15 residues. The germline gives CDR1 SEHNR, CDR2 FQNEAQ (reference sequence). CDR3 sequence: CASSFPSTGYHEQYF. The CDR3 DNA sequence: TGTGCCAGCAGCTTCCCCTCGACAGGTTACCACGAGCAGTACTTC.

This clonotype occurred many times. V gene TRBV6-1 combines with J gene TRBJ1-1; D unclear. Per germline, CDR1 MNHNS and CDR2 SASEGT. The CDR3 length is 12 residues. V dropped 2 bases and J dropped 7 bases, with 8 bases sitting between them. This CDR3 is CASSERRSEAFF. The CDR3 coding sequence is TGTGCCAGCAGTGAACGGAGGAGTGAAGCTTTCTTT.

This clonotype has ten or more counts. The gene calls are TRBV7-4 and TRBJ2-7; the D is unclear. Trimming removed 5 bases at V and 2 bases at J, with 13 bases between. This CDR3 region has 14 residues. Germline CDR1 is SGHVT and CDR2 is SQSDAQ. The chain's CDR3 is CASSDLEQTYEQYF. The CDR3, as DNA: TGTGCCAGCAGCGACCTGGAACAGACCTACGAGCAGTACTTC.

This clonotype was seen a handful of times. The chain carries TRBV12-3 or TRBV12-4 and TRBJ1-1; D unresolved. CDR3 length equals 13 residues. Trimming pared 6 bases from V and 7 bases from J, leaving 15 bases between. DNA for the CDR3: TGTGCCAGCAGGAGACCCGGACGGCATGAAGCTTTCTTT. Translated, it gives CASRRPGRHEAFF.

The table lists this clonotype with many counts. V is TRBV27 and J is TRBJ1-6; D might be TRBD1 (6 bases). V lost 6 bases to trimming and J lost 6 bases, with 12 bases between them. CDR1 is MNHEY, CDR2 SMNVEV, per germline (reference sequence). This CDR3 has 14 residues. The CDR3, as DNA: TGTGCCAGCAGACCCGGACAGCCTAATTCACCCCTCCACTTT. Its protein product is CASRPGQPNSPLHF.

This clonotype was observed at least ten times. The chain is built from TRBV2 and TRBJ1-1; D is undetermined. The CDR3 has 15 residues. The V and J ends lost 6 bases and 1 base respectively, with 15 bases between them. Per the germline V gene, CDR1 is SNHLY and CDR2 is FYNNEI. The CDR3 DNA reads as TGTGCCAGCAGCGAGACCGGGCTTCCGAACACTGAAGCTTTCTTT. Translating it yields CASSETGLPNTEAFF.

This clonotype occurred many times. The J gene is TRBJ2-4, the V gene TRBV12-3 or TRBV12-4; perhaps TRBD1 as D (8 bases). V was cut by 5 bases and J by 9 bases, with 20 bases left in between. This CDR3 comprises 15 residues. The CDR3 coding sequence is TGTGCCAGCAGTCTACAGGGGGGGGGATTAGGCATTCAGTACTTC. It specifies CASSLQGGGLGIQYF.

This clonotype was seen repeatedly, ten times or more. This may be a read error, as it is one base from a much larger clone. The rearrangement uses TRBV6-2 or TRBV6-3 and TRBJ1-1; no clear D gene. Germline lookup yields CDR1 MNHEY and CDR2 SVGEGT. The CDR3 extends over 13 amino acids. CDR3 bases: TGTGCCAGCAGTCACTCCGGAGACACTGAAGCTTTCTTT. Protein sequence: CASSHSGDTEAFF.

This clonotype was observed at least ten times. This chain connects TRBV28 to TRBJ2-2, with D perhaps TRBD2 (6 bases). The V end was cut by 7 bases, the J end by 3 bases, with 15 bases between. The germline V gene encodes CDR1 MDHEN and CDR2 SYDVKM. CDR3 length equals 15 residues. The CDR3 nucleotides are TGTGCCAGCACCCGCGGGGAGCGCGACACCGGGGAGCTGTTTTTT. Its protein is CASTRGERDTGELFF.

This clonotype was seen repeatedly, ten times or more. The chain has TRBV9 and TRBJ2-4, with D possibly matching TRBD2 (6 bases). Germline loops: CDR1 SGDLS, CDR2 YYNGEE. The ends were cut back, 0 bases at V and 0 bases at J, with 13 bases in the middle. The CDR3 is 17 residues long. The CDR3 DNA reads as TGTGCCAGCAGCGTAGGAACGGGACTCTTAGCCAAAAACATTCAGTACTTC. This gives the protein CASSVGTGLLAKNIQYF. The complete variable domain, with remaining parts taken from reference TRBV9 and TRBJ2-4, reads DSGVTQTPKHLITATGQRVTLRCSPRSGDLSVYWYQQSLDQGLQFLIQYYNGEERAKGNILERFSAQQFPDLHSELNLSSLELGDSALYFCASSVGTGLLAKNIQYFGAGTRLSVL.

This clonotype was found many times. The CDR3 region has the DNA TGTGCCAGCGGGACTAGCTGGGGTAGCTCCTACGAGCAGTACTTC. This codes for CASGTSWGSSYEQYF. The V call is TRBV25-1, the J call TRBJ2-7; 9 bases map to TRBD2. V dropped 8 bases and J dropped 0; count of bases not matched to a gene: 8. Germline V gives CDR1 MGHDK, CDR2 SYGVNS. CDR3 length: 15 residues.

This rearrangement joins TRBV20-1 to TRBJ2-2; D is tentatively TRBD1 or TRBD2 (5 bases each). The CDR3 is made up of 14 amino acids. Germline values: CDR1 DFQATT, CDR2 SNEGSKA (reference sequence). In nucleotides, the CDR3 is TGCAGCGCTGAACGGGGCAACAGGCCCGGGGAGCTGTTTTTT. Its protein is CSAERGNRPGELFF.

The sample holds many counts of this clonotype. The chain links TRBV6-5 to TRBJ1-1; D gene unclear. This CDR3 contains 15 residues. Germline-derived CDR1 and CDR2 are MNHEY and SVGAGI. Trimming removed 2 bases from V and 2 bases from J, with 12 bases in between. CDR3 bases: TGTGCCAGCAGTTACAGCCCGGGATTTAACACTGAAGCTTTCTTT. It encodes CASSYSPGFNTEAFF.

In its sample, this clonotype was seen many times. The rearrangement joins TRBV28 to TRBJ1-1; D may be TRBD1 (6 bases). V lost 9 bases and J 0 bases, leaving 20 bases between the germline ends. Germline V gene lookup returns CDR1 MDHEN and CDR2 SYDVKM. The CDR3 consists of 16 residues. CDR3 residues: CARSRSGRGLNTEAFF. The CDR3 DNA reads TGTGCCAGGAGTAGAAGTGGCAGGGGTCTGAACACTGAAGCTTTCTTT.

This clonotype is a singleton in its sample. The chain is built from TRBV6-1 and TRBJ2-5, with 9 bases identical to TRBD1. CDR3 length: 14 amino acids. V shed 6 bases, J shed 4 bases, and the junction held 6 bases outside the gene matches. Germline-derived CDR1 and CDR2 are MNHNS and SASEGT. CDR3 protein: CASRGTGSRETQYF. The CDR3 DNA reads TGTGCCAGCAGAGGGACAGGGAGTCGAGAGACCCAGTACTTC.

This clonotype was counted at least ten times. The gene calls are TRBV11-3 and TRBJ2-7, with D possibly being TRBD2 (7 bases). Trimming cost V 4 bases and J 0 bases, with 25 bases left between them. The CDR3 loop spans 19 amino acids. Germline V lookup: CDR1 SGHNT, CDR2 YENEEA. The CDR3 spells CASSSHVRGRPHGSYEQYF. As DNA, the CDR3 is TGTGCCAGCAGCTCCCACGTGCGGGGGCGCCCCCACGGCTCCTACGAGCAGTACTTC.

This clonotype came up many times. This chain joins TRBV28 and TRBJ1-2; 7 nucleotides align to TRBD1. The germline CDR1 and CDR2 sequences are MDHEN and SYDVKM. The CDR3 has 14 residues. V gave up 7 bases and J gave up 4 bases; unmatched junction bases: 9. The CDR3 DNA sequence: TGTGCCAGCATTCCCGACAGGGAGGTCTATGGCTACACCTTC. Translation gives CASIPDREVYGYTF.

The chain links TRBV20-1 to TRBJ2-7; 9 positions agree with TRBD1. The CDR3 contains 14 residues. CDR1 and CDR2 from the germline V gene are DFQATT and SNEGSKA (reference sequence). Trimming at V came to 6 bases and at J to 1 base, leaving 7 bases not matched to a gene. For the CDR3, the DNA is TGCAGTGCCGTGGGGACAGGGAGATCCTACGAGCAGTACTTC. Its translation is CSAVGTGRSYEQYF.

This clonotype was recorded many times. The chain joins TRBV11-2 to TRBJ2-7; 11 bases map to TRBD2. The CDR3 loop spans 16 amino acids. Germline values: CDR1 SGHAT, CDR2 FQNNGV. J lost 1 base, V lost 5 bases, and 7 bases had no gene match. Written as DNA, the CDR3 is TGTGCCAGCAGCCGAGAAGGGACTAGCGGATCCTACGAGCAGTACTTC. Residues: CASSREGTSGSYEQYF.